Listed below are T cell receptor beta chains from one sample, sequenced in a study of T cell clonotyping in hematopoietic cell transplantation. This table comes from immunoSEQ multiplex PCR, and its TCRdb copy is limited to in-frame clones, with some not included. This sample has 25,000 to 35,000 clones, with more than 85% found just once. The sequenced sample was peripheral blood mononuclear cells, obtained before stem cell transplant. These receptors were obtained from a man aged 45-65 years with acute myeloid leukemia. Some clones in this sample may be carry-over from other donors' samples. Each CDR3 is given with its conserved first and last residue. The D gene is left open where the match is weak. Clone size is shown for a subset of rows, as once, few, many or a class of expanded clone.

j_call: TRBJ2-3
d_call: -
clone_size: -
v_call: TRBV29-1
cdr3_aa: CSVEAPPRDTQYF

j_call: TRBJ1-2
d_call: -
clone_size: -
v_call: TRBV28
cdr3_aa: CASSLPASLNYGYTF

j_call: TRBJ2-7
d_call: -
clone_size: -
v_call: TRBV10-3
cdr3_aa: CAISDVAAPYEQYF

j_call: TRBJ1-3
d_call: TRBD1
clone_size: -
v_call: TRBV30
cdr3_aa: CAWSMGTVFSGNTIYF

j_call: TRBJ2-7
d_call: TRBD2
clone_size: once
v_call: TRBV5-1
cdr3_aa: CASSFGGQGGYEQYF

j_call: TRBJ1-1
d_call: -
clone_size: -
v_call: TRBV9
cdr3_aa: CASSARASADTEAFF

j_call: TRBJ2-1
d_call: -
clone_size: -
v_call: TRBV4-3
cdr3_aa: CASQEGLTSYNEQFF

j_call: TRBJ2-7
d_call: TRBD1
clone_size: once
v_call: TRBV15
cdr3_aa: CATSSRDRVGEQYF

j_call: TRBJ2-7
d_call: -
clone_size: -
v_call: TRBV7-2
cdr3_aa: CASSSRGRNYEQYF

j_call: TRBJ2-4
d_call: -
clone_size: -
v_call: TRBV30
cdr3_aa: CAWSTTGLLAKNIQYF

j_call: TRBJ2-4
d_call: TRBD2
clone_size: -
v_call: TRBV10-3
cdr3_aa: CAAQGAGGPQYF

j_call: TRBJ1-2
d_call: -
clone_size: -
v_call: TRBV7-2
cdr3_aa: CASSFEPRSGGYTF

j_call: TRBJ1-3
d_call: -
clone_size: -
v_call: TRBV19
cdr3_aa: CASSPQGTSGRRSGNTIYF

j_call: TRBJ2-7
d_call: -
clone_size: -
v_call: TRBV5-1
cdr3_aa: CASSWVRDREQYF

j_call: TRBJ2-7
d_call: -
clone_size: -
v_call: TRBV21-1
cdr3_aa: CASSDGTAYNGRAKYEQYF

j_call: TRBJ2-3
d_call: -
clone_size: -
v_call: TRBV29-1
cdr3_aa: CSVEGGRGTDTQYF

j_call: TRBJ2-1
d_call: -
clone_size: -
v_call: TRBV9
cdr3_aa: CASSDGSGLNNEQFF

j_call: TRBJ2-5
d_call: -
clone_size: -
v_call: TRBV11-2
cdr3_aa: CASSLDIKGAQYF

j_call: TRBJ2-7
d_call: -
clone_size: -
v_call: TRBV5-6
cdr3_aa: CASSFPGAYEQYF

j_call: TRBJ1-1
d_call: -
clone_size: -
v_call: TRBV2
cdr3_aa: CATWGRWQKIWTEAFF

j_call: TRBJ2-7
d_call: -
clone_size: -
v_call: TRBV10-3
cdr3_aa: CAISEGALGTSYEQYF

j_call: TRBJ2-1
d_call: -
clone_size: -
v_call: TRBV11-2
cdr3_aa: CASSLDRVNEQFF